This entry features one T cell receptor beta chain sequence. In this sample, this clonotype turned up once. What this receptor recognizes is not known. Within one base of it there is no much larger clone, and no base qualities were kept. Weak support is all one read offers. These data come from a study of CD8 T cells in Susac syndrome (dated by TCRdb to between 2019 and 2020). Broadly, across the study: Of the Susac syndrome patients who were sequenced, roughly 6 had clinically active disease and eight were in clinical remission. At blood withdrawal, Susac syndrome patients were either therapy-naive, taking corticosteroids (in some cases with IVIg as well), or taking IVIg alone. Repertoire sequencing was used to test whether CD8+ T cell activation and differentiation in Susac syndrome was antigen driven. What the research found in general, with its limitations: The number of individuals in the TCR sequencing and HLA analysis was acknowledged as relatively small. The CD4+ T cell repertoire of patients with Susac syndrome showed no detectable clonal expansion.

Trimming removed 4 bases from V and 4 bases from J; the gene matches leave 16 bases unexplained. Via the germline V gene, CDR1 is LGHNA and CDR2 YNFKEQ. Measured from the cysteine to the phenylalanine, the CDR3 is 19 residues long. Solely the CDR3 DNA is kept, with 57 bases framed from the first base. Peripheral blood CD8+ and CD4+ T cells from healthy donors, Susac syndrome patients and multiple sclerosis patients were profiled using high-throughput TCR beta sequencing. The Susac syndrome patients fulfilled recently defined diagnostic criteria for definite or probable disease. CD8+ TEMRA cells were enriched by FACS, while bulk CD8+ and CD4+ T cells were purified by magnetic negative isolation. Blood was drawn into EDTA tubes, processed within 24 hours, and PBMCs were isolated by density gradient centrifugation. PBMCs destined for TCR sequencing were cryopreserved in liquid nitrogen and later thawed in a 37 °C water bath. A purity of at least 90% was achieved for sorted or isolated CD4+, CD8+ and CD8+ TEMRA cells.

RNA was extracted with the RNeasy kit and about 0.45 to 1 ug was reverse transcribed using random hexamers. TCR beta CDR3 regions were amplified with the immunoSEQ multiplex PCR assay covering 54 Vbeta and 13 Jbeta segments. PCR amplification bias was corrected using a synthetic template baseline for primer optimization and computational correction. As for the original processing: Reads were annotated to V, D and J genes according to IMGT and were analyzed with immunoSEQ Analyzer, with only productive sequences retained. Clonality was calculated as one minus the Shannon entropy normalized by log2 of the number of productive unique sequences. Public and private clones were assessed among the 100 most prevalent clones of each patient and control. Clones were defined as Susac-specific if absent from the healthy and MS cohorts, from some 1,000 published viral clones and from other ImmuneACCESS disease sequences. Using fastp at Q25 and MiXCR, TCRdb reprocessed the public reads and kept productive beta chains. Here each entry gathers all rows of one CDR3 protein and keeps the most common genes and DNA. These V and J calls are TCRdb output, not the study's own analysis. The sample table lists around 170,000 distinct CDR3 sequences, about 96% of them with a count of one. Clones ranked in the top ten supply 0.095% to 0.15% of the sample.

The TCR sequence derives from a human donor with Susac syndrome. The chain couples TRBV4-2 to TRBJ1-5, with 10 bases in between that match TRBD1. Sequenced input: CD4+ T cells from PBMCs. The CDR3 amino acid sequence is: CASSLVGGTGVVSNQPQHF. DNA sequence: TGTGCCAGCAGCCTAGTAGGTGGGACAGGGGTCGTTTCGAATCAGCCCCAGCATTTT.